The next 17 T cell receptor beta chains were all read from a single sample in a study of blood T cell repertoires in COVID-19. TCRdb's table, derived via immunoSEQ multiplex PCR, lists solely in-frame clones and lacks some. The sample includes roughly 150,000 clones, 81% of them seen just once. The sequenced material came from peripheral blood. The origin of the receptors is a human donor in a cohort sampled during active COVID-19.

CDR3 sequence (DNA): TGTGCCTGGAGGTTAGGACTCGGCTCGCAGTACTTC. Its protein is CAWRLGLGSQYF. V gene TRBV30 combines with J gene TRBJ2-7; possible D gene TRBD2, 5 bases. Trimming shortened V by 3 bases and J by 9 bases, and 15 bases separated the two germline ends. The CDR3 is made up of 12 amino acids. Germline CDR1 is GTSNPN and CDR2 is SVGIG (reference sequence).

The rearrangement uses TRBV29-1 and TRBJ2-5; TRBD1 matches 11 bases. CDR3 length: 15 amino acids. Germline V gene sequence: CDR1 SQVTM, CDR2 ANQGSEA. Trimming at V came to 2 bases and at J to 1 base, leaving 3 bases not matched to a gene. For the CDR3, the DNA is TGCAGCGTTGAACCGGACAGGGGGCGCCAAGAGACCCAGTACTTC. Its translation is CSVEPDRGRQETQYF.

CDR3 coding DNA: TGTGCCAGCAGCCTTTGGGGGTGGGGTGGGAGGCGGACTAGCGGGAACCTCGATGAGCAGTTCTTC. It codes for CASSLWGWGGRRTSGNLDEQFF. The chain is built from TRBV21-1 and TRBJ2-1; TRBD2 reflects the table's D call only, with no check against the DNA. TRBV21-1 counts as a pseudogene. The CDR3 is 22 residues long.

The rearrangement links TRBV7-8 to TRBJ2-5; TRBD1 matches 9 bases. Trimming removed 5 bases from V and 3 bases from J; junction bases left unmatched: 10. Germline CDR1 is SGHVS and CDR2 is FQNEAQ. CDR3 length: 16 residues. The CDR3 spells CASSGLTGGGKETQYF. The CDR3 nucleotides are TGTGCCAGCAGCGGGTTAACAGGGGGCGGGAAAGAGACCCAGTACTTC.

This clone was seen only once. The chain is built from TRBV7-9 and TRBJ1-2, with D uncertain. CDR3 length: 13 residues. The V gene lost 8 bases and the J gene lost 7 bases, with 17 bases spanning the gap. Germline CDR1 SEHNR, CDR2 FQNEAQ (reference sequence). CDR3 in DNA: TGTGCCAGCCAAGTGGGCGGTGGGAGTGGCTACACCTTC. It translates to CASQVGGGSGYTF. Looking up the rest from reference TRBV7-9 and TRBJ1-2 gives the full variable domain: DTGVSQNPRHKITKRGQNVTFRCDPISEHNRLYWYRQTLGQGPEFLTYFQNEAQLEKSRLLSDRFSAERPKGSFSTLEIQRTEQGDSAMYLCASQVGGGSGYTFGSGTRLTVV.

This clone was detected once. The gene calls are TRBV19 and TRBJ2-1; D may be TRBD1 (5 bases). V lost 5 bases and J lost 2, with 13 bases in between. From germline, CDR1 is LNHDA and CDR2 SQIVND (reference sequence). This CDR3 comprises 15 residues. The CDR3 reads CASSWARETYNEQFF. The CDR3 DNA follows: TGTGCCAGTAGTTGGGCCAGGGAAACCTACAATGAGCAGTTCTTC. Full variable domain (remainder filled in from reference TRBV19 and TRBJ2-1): DGGITQSPKYLFRKEGQNVTLSCEQNLNHDAMYWYRQDPGQGLRLIYYSQIVNDFQKGDIAEGYSVSREKKESFPLTVTSAQKNPTAFYLCASSWARETYNEQFFGPGTRLTVL.

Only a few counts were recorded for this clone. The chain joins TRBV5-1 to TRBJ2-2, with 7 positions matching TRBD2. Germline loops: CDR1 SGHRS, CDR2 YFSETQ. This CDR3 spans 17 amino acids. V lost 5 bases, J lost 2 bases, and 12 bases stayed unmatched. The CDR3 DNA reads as TGCGCCAGCAGATATACCCGGGGGGTACAAAACACCGGGGAGCTGTTTTTT. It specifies CASRYTRGVQNTGELFF. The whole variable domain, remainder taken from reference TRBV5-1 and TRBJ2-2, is KAGVTQTPRYLIKTRGQQVTLSCSPISGHRSVSWYQQTPGQGLQFLFEYFSETQRNKGNFPGRFSGRQFSNSRSEMNVSTLELGDSALYLCASRYTRGVQNTGELFFGEGSRLTVL.

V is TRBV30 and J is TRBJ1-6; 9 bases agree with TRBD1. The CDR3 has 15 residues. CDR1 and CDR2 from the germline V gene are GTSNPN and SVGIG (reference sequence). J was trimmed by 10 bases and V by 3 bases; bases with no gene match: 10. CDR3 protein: CAWREMRTGESPLHF. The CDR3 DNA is TGTGCCTGGAGAGAGATGCGGACAGGGGAATCACCCCTCCACTTT.

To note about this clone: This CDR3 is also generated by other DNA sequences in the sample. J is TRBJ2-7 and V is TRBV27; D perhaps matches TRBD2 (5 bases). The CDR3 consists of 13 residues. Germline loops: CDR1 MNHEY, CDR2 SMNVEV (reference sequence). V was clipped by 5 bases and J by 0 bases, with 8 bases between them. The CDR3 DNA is TGTGCCAGCAGTGGTGGGAGCTCCTACGAGCAGTACTTC. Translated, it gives CASSGGSSYEQYF.

The chain's CDR3 is CATSRSGLAGNEQFF. In DNA, the CDR3 is TGTGCCACCAGCAGATCGGGACTAGCTGGGAATGAGCAGTTCTTC. V is TRBV15 and J is TRBJ2-1, with TRBD2 identical over 9 bases. This CDR3 spans 15 amino acids. Trimming cost V 2 bases and J 7 bases; bases outside gene matches: 6. In germline, CDR1 is LNHNV, CDR2 YYDKDF (reference sequence).

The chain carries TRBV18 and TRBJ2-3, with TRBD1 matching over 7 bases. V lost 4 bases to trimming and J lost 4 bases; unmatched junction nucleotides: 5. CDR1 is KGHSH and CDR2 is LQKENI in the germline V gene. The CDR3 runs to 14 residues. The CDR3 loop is CASSLQGVADTQYF. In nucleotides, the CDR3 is TGTGCCAGCTCACTGCAGGGGGTGGCAGATACGCAGTATTTT.

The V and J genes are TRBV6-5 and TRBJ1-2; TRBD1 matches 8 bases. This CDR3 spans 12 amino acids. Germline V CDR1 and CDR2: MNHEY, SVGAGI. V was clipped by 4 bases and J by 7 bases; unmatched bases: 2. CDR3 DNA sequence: TGTGCCAGCAGTTCGGACAGGGCTGGCTACACCTTC. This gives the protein CASSSDRAGYTF.

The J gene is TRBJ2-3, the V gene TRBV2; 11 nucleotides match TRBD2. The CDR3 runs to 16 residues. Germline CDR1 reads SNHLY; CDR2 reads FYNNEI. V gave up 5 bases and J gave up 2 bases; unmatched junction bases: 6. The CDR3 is CASSPGLAGPTDTQYF. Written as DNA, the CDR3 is TGTGCCAGCAGTCCCGGACTAGCGGGCCCCACAGATACGCAGTATTTT.

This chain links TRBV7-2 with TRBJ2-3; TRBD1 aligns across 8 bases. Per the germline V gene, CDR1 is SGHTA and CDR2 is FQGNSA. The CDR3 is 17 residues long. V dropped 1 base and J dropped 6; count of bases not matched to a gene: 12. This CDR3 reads CASSLGPLQGAGDTQYF. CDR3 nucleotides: TGTGCCAGCAGCTTAGGCCCCCTCCAGGGGGCCGGGGATACGCAGTATTTT.

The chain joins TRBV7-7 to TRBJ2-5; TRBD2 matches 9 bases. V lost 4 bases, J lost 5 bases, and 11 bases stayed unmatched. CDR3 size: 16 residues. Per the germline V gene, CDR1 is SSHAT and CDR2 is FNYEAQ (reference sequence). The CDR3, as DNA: TGTGCCAGCAGCTCCCCGAACGCGGGGGGGAGGGAGACCCAGTACTTC. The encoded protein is CASSSPNAGGRETQYF.

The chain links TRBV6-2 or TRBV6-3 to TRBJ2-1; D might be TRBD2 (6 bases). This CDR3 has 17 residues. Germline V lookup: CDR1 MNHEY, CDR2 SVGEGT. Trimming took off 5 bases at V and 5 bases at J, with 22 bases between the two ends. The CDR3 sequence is CASSPRGQRVSNNEQFF. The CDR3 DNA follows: TGTGCCAGCAGTCCCCGGGGCCAGCGGGTATCCAACAATGAGCAGTTCTTC.

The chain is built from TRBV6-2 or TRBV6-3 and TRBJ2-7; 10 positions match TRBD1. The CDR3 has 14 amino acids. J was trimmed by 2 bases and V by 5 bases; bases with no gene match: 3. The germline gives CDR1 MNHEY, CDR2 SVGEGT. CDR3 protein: CASSQTGGPYEQYF. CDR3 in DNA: TGTGCCAGCAGTCAGACAGGGGGCCCCTACGAGCAGTACTTC.